This TCR beta chain was sequenced during a study of cytomegalovirus exposure and HLA in healthy donors. About the research overall: Out of 180 million or so T cells, an earlier analysis found 117 million unique TCR beta sequences in total.

This CDR3 contains 14 residues. V lost 4 bases and J lost 1, with 10 bases in between. The germline CDR1 and CDR2 sequences are WNHNN and SYGVQD (reference sequence). For this clone: As yet, its antigen is unknown.

The PCR contained 60 Vbeta and 13 Jbeta primers. In the authors' methods: In a later analysis, of roughly 73 million unique beta chains, roughly 9.9 million appeared in at least two donors. Repertoires were generated with immunoSEQ multiplex PCR, while TCRdb's copy carries only in-frame clones and drops some. The V and J calls and the clone size are those of that table, but D and trimming were determined from the DNA. The data contain about 160,000 clones, under 90% of them seen just once; the ten biggest clones take up under 2%. General observations from the study: Highest at DRB1 and lowest at HLA-C, TCR association rates differed among HLA loci in a later analysis. As a later analysis showed, a missense DCLRE1C variant was linked to trimming of TCR beta V- and J-genes.

The chain combines TRBV10-1 with TRBJ1-1; D is uncertain. Source material: PBMCs. This TCR was sampled from a man aged 18 to 35 in good health and CMV-seronegative. CDR3 amino acids: CASSVSGANTEAFF. CDR3 bases: TGCGCCAGCAGTGTGTCGGGAGCGAACACTGAAGCTTTCTTT.